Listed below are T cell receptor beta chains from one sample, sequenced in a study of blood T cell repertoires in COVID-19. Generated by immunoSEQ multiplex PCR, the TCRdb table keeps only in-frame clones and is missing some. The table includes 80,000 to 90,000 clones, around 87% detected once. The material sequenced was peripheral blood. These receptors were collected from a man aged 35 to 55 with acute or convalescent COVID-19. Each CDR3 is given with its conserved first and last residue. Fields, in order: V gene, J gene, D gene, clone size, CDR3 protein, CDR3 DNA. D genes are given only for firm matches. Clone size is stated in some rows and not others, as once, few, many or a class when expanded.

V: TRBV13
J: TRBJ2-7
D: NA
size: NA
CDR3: CASSLTQSGNEQYF
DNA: TGTGCCAGCAGCTTAACACAGTCGGGGAACGAGCAGTACTTC

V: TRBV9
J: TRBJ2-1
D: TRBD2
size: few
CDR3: CASKRASGSHEQFF
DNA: TGTGCCAGCAAACGGGCTAGCGGGAGCCATGAGCAGTTCTTC

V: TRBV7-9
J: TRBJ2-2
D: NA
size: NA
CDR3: CASSLEKTGQTNTGELFF
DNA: TGTGCCAGCAGCTTAGAAAAAACAGGACAGACAAACACCGGGGAGCTGTTTTTT

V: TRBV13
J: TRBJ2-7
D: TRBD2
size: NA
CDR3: CASSLEGSGEYEQYF
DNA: TGTGCCAGCAGCTTAGAAGGTAGCGGGGAGTACGAGCAGTACTTC

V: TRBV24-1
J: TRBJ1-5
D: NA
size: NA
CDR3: CATSEVSDQPQHF
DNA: TGTGCCACCAGTGAGGTGTCGGATCAGCCCCAGCATTTT

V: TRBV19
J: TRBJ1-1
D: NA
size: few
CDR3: CASSIWGQTGGTEAFF
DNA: TGTGCCAGTAGTATTTGGGGCCAGACGGGAGGAACTGAAGCTTTCTTT

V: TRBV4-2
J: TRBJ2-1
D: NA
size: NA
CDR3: CASSQDHGGTTRDEQFF
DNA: TGTGCCAGCAGCCAAGATCACGGGGGAACCACTCGGGATGAGCAGTTCTTC

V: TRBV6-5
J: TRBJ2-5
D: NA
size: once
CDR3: CASSQGGIGETQYF
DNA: TGTGCCAGCAGTCAGGGAGGAATCGGGGAGACCCAGTACTTC

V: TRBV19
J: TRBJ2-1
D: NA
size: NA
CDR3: CASSSPGAGRDEQFF
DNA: TGTGCCAGTAGTTCCCCCGGTGCGGGGCGGGATGAGCAGTTCTTC

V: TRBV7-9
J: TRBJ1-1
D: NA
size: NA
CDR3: CAGYTGNTEAFF
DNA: TGTGCCGGCTATACAGGGAACACTGAAGCTTTCTTT

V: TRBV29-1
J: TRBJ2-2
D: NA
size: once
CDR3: CSVVARQGGPGELFF
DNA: TGCAGCGTTGTGGCCCGCCAAGGAGGACCCGGGGAGCTGTTTTTT

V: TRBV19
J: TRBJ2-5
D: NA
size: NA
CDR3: CASSQGRQETQYF
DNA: TGTGCCAGTAGTCAGGGGCGACAAGAGACCCAGTACTTC

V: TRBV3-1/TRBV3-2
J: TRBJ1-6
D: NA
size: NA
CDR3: CASSQDTGSPGYNSPLHF
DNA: TGTGCCAGCAGCCAAGACACAGGGTCTCCCGGATATAATTCACCCCTCCACTTT

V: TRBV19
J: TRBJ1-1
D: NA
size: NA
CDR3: CASRAPMNTEAFF
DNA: TGTGCCAGCAGGGCCCCCATGAACACTGAAGCTTTCTTT

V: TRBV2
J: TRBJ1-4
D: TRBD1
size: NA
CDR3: CASRRETGVEKLFF
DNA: TGTGCCAGCAGACGAGAGACAGGGGTTGAGAAACTGTTTTTT

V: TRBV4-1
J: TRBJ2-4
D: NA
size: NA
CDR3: CASSQDWAGAGKNIQYF
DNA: TGCGCCAGCAGCCAAGATTGGGCAGGGGCCGGCAAAAACATTCAGTACTTC

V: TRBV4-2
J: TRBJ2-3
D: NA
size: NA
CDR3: CASSEQLASTDTQYF
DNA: TGTGCCAGCAGCGAACAGCTGGCCAGCACAGATACGCAGTATTTT

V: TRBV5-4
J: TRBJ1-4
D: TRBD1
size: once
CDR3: CASSSQGAYEKLFF
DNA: TGTGCCAGCAGCTCACAGGGGGCGTATGAAAAACTGTTTTTT

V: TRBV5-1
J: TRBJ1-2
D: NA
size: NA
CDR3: CASSPTGGFNYGYTF
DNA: TGCGCCAGCAGCCCAACTGGGGGGTTTAACTATGGCTACACCTTC

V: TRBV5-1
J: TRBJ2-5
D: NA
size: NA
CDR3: CASSFPDLETQYF
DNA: TGCGCCAGCAGCTTTCCAGACTTAGAGACCCAGTACTTC

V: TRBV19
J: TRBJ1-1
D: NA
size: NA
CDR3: CASYGGGVGTEAFF
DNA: TGTGCCAGCTATGGGGGGGGCGTCGGCACTGAAGCTTTCTTT

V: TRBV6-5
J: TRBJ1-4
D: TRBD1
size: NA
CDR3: CASSTGGAYEKLFF
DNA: TGTGCCAGCAGCACAGGGGGCGCATATGAAAAACTGTTTTTT

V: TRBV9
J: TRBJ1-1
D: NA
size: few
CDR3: CASSVAGAYTEAFF
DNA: TGTGCCAGCAGCGTAGCAGGGGCGTATACTGAAGCTTTCTTT

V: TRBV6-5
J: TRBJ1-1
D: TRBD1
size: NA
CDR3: CASDKGQENTEAFF
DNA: TGTGCCAGCGATAAGGGACAGGAGAACACTGAAGCTTTCTTT

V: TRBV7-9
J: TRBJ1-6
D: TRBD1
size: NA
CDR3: CASSFGTDRNNSPLHF
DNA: TGTGCCAGCAGCTTCGGGACAGATCGAAATAATTCACCCCTCCACTTT